These 24 T cell receptor beta chains came from one sample sequenced in a study of T-cell memory formation after mild COVID-19. TCRdb re-called the 5' RACE reads with MiXCR, one entry per CDR3 protein. The repertoire holds 200,000 to 250,000 distinct CDR3 sequences, 10% to 13% seen once, with roughly 3.2% in the top ten. The material sequenced was PBMCs or a T cell subset sorted from them (not recorded which). Every receptor here comes from a man between 18 and 35 years old who had mild COVID-19 (a few samples of this study predate the infection). Cell type and time point are not known.

This chain joins TRBV7-9 and TRBJ2-2, with TRBD1 identical over 7 bases. The CDR3 contains 15 residues. From germline, CDR1 is SEHNR and CDR2 FQNEAQ (reference sequence). V trimming: 4 bases; J trimming: 8 bases; junction bases outside the gene matches: 10. The DNA of the CDR3 is TGTGCCAGCAGCTCACCGGGACAGAGAACGGGGGAGCTGTTTTTT. It encodes CASSSPGQRTGELFF. Complete variable domain (other parts from reference TRBV7-9 and TRBJ2-2): DTGVSQNPRHKITKRGQNVTFRCDPISEHNRLYWYRQTLGQGPEFLTYFQNEAQLEKSRLLSDRFSAERPKGSFSTLEIQRTEQGDSAMYLCASSSPGQRTGELFFGEGSRLTVL.

The gene calls are TRBV2 and TRBJ2-2; the D gene is possibly TRBD1 (5 bases). Trimming left V 2 bases short and J 1 base short, with 5 bases between. The germline CDR1 and CDR2 sequences are SNHLY and FYNNEI. The CDR3 is 14 residues long. CDR3 sequence reads: CASSERGNTGELFF. In nucleotides, the CDR3 is TGTGCCAGCAGTGAAAGGGGGAACACCGGGGAGCTGTTTTTT.

In this sample, this clonotype turned up a few times. The chain carries TRBV6-5 and TRBJ2-7; TRBD2 agrees at 7 bases. The CDR3 extends over 13 amino acids. Germline CDR1 MNHEY, CDR2 SVGAGI. The J segment lost 2 bases and the V segment lost 5 bases, leaving 3 bases of the junction unmatched. DNA of the CDR3: TGTGCCAGCAGTAGCGGGGACGCCTACGAGCAGTACTTC. The encoded protein is CASSSGDAYEQYF.

This clonotype has more than one count but fewer than ten. This sequence joins TRBV4-2 and TRBJ1-2; 8 nucleotides align to TRBD1. Germline lookup yields CDR1 LGHNA and CDR2 YNFKEQ. With V trimmed by 3 bases and J by 4 bases, 4 bases remained unmatched. The CDR3 is 14 amino acids. CDR3 sequence (DNA): TGTGCCAGCAGCCAGGATGACAGGGGCTATGGCTACACCTTC. This sequence encodes CASSQDDRGYGYTF.

This clonotype occurred a few times. The rearrangement links TRBV7-2 to TRBJ2-2; 8 bases fit TRBD2. Germline V CDR1 and CDR2: SGHTA, FQGNSA. The CDR3 has 14 amino acids. Trimming took 11 bases from V and 3 from J; bases not matched to a gene: 8. CDR3 sequence (DNA): TGTGCCGGCCAGGGTAGCGGGGACACCGGGGAGCTGTTTTTT. Encoded protein: CAGQGSGDTGELFF.

This clonotype was seen only a few times. The CDR3 sequence: CASSPGQGPRGYTF. The DNA for the CDR3 is TGTGCCAGCAGCCCAGGACAGGGTCCAAGGGGCTACACCTTC. V gene TRBV7-9 combines with J gene TRBJ1-2, with 8 bases that match TRBD1. The V gene's germline CDR1 is SEHNR and CDR2 FQNEAQ (reference sequence). The trim removed 5 bases at V and 8 bases at J, leaving 10 bases unmatched. This CDR3 is 14 amino acids long. The full variable domain, in which reference TRBV7-9 and TRBJ1-2 provide the parts outside the CDR3, is DTGVSQNPRHKITKRGQNVTFRCDPISEHNRLYWYRQTLGQGPEFLTYFQNEAQLEKSRLLSDRFSAERPKGSFSTLEIQRTEQGDSAMYLCASSPGQGPRGYTFGSGTRLTVV.

This sequence joins TRBV7-2 and TRBJ1-5; 9 bases match TRBD1. This CDR3 has 14 amino acids. CDR1 and CDR2 from the germline V gene are SGHTA and FQGNSA. J was trimmed by 7 bases and V by 5 bases; bases with no gene match: 6. CDR3 residues: CASSARQGDQPQHF. The CDR3 nucleotides are TGTGCCAGCAGCGCTCGACAGGGGGACCAGCCCCAGCATTTT.

The J gene is TRBJ1-1, the V gene TRBV21-1; TRBD1, the table's D call, was not compared with the DNA. TRBV21-1 is a pseudogene. There are 18 residues in the CDR3. The CDR3 DNA reads TGTGCCAGCAGCAAAATTGGTGGTGGCCCAGGGGAGAACACTGAAGCTTTCTTT. Translation gives CASSKIGGGPGENTEAFF.

The chain has TRBV7-2 and TRBJ2-6; 10 bases are a match to TRBD1. Germline CDR1 SGHTA, CDR2 FQGNSA. The CDR3 has 19 amino acids. Trimming cost V 7 bases and J 0 bases; bases outside gene matches: 12. The CDR3 region is CASNRDRGLTRSGANVLTF. Written as DNA, the CDR3 is TGTGCCAGCAACCGGGACAGGGGACTAACTCGCTCTGGGGCCAACGTCCTGACTTTC.

CDR3 nucleotide sequence: TGTGCCAGCAGCCCAGCCCGGTCGGTTTTGGGAGAGACCCAGTACTTC. This gives the protein CASSPARSVLGETQYF. J is TRBJ2-5 and V is TRBV7-2, with D unclear. Germline V gene lookup returns CDR1 SGHTA and CDR2 FQGNSA. The CDR3 has 16 residues. V lost 5 bases and J 4 bases, leaving 20 bases between the germline ends.

V gene TRBV5-1 combines with J gene TRBJ2-3; D unclear. Looked up from germline, CDR1 is SGHRS and CDR2 is YFSETQ. CDR3 length: 15 amino acids. V gave up 0 bases and J gave up 2 bases, with 10 bases separating them. The CDR3 loop is CASSLDPVTTDTQYF. CDR3 DNA: TGCGCCAGCAGCTTGGATCCCGTTACCACAGATACGCAGTATTTT. Supplemented by reference TRBV5-1 and TRBJ2-3, the full variable domain reads KAGVTQTPRYLIKTRGQQVTLSCSPISGHRSVSWYQQTPGQGLQFLFEYFSETQRNKGNFPGRFSGRQFSNSRSEMNVSTLELGDSALYLCASSLDPVTTDTQYFGPGTRLTVL.

This clonotype was detected ten times or more. The CDR3 nucleotides are TGTGCCAGCAGCTTCGGACTAGCGGGGGAGACCCAGTACTTC. Translating gives CASSFGLAGETQYF. The chain employs TRBV7-2 and TRBJ2-5, with 12 positions matching TRBD2. This CDR3 region has 14 residues. CDR1 is SGHTA and CDR2 is FQGNSA in the germline V gene. V was clipped by 3 bases and J by 5 bases; unmatched bases: 1.

This clonotype was seen only a few times. The V and J genes are TRBV6-5 and TRBJ2-1; TRBD2 aligns across 7 bases. CDR3 size: 17 residues. The germline V gene encodes CDR1 MNHEY and CDR2 SVGAGI. V dropped 2 bases and J dropped 1; count of bases not matched to a gene: 8. DNA for the CDR3: TGTGCCAGCAGTTACGAGGGTGGGGGGGGTTCCTACAATGAGCAGTTCTTC. It codes for CASSYEGGGGSYNEQFF.

The J gene is TRBJ1-5, the V gene TRBV7-3; unclear D gene. Germline lookup yields CDR1 SGHTA and CDR2 FQGTGA. This CDR3 contains 15 residues. V dropped 5 bases and J dropped 2 bases, with 13 bases sitting between them. The CDR3 loop reads CASSARGAGNQPQHF. CDR3 bases: TGTGCCAGCAGCGCCAGAGGCGCCGGCAATCAGCCCCAGCATTTT. Variable domain in full (rest from reference TRBV7-3 and TRBJ1-5): GAGVSQTPSNKVTEKGKYVELRCDPISGHTALYWYRQSLGQGPEFLIYFQGTGAADDSGLPNDRFFAVRPEGSVSTLKIQRTERGDSAVYLCASSARGAGNQPQHFGDGTRLSIL.

This clonotype was seen more than once but under ten times. This chain connects TRBV7-2 to TRBJ2-5; 10 bases map to TRBD2. The CDR3 is made up of 15 amino acids. Looked up from germline, CDR1 is SGHTA and CDR2 is FQGNSA. V was clipped by 5 bases and J by 5 bases; unmatched bases: 8. CDR3 DNA: TGTGCCAGCAGCCGGACGAGCGGGGGGGCTGAGACCCAGTACTTC. It specifies CASSRTSGGAETQYF.

This clonotype was picked up many times. The CDR3 coding sequence is TGTGCCAGCAGTCCGATGGGTCTACGGAGCGGGGAGCTGTTTTTT. Its translation: CASSPMGLRSGELFF. The V gene is TRBV27, the J gene TRBJ2-2, with no clear D. The V gene lost 5 bases and the J gene lost 7 bases, with 17 bases spanning the gap. Germline values: CDR1 MNHEY, CDR2 SMNVEV (reference sequence). This CDR3 comprises 15 residues.

The table lists this clonotype with many counts. The J gene is TRBJ2-3, the V gene TRBV7-9; tentatively, D is TRBD1 (6 bases). Trimming cost V 0 bases and J 1 base, with 14 bases left between them. This CDR3 contains 17 residues. Germline lookup yields CDR1 SEHNR and CDR2 FQNEAQ (reference sequence). CDR3 region: CASSLARRGGRTDTQYF. The CDR3 DNA sequence: TGTGCCAGCAGCTTAGCGCGCAGGGGCGGACGCACAGATACGCAGTATTTT.

The chain links TRBV6-5 to TRBJ2-2; TRBD2 agrees at 10 bases. There are 15 residues in the CDR3. J was trimmed by 9 bases and V by 0 bases; bases with no gene match: 4. Per the germline V gene, CDR1 is MNHEY and CDR2 is SVGAGI. The CDR3 region has the DNA TGTGCCAGCAGTTACTCGGCTAGCGGGGGTAGGGAGCTGTTTTTT. It encodes CASSYSASGGRELFF.

V usage is TRBV10-3 and J usage is TRBJ2-7; D is ambiguous. V was shortened by 3 bases and J by 3 bases, with 12 bases between the two germline ends. This CDR3 contains 14 residues. Germline CDR1 reads ENHRY; CDR2 reads SYGVKD. This CDR3 reads CAISDKDPGYEQYF. The CDR3 DNA follows: TGTGCCATCAGTGATAAGGATCCGGGCTACGAGCAGTACTTC.

The chain employs TRBV7-9 and TRBJ1-3; 7 bases map to TRBD1. The CDR3 is 14 amino acids. Germline assignment: CDR1 SEHNR and CDR2 FQNEAQ (reference sequence). V trimming: 7 bases; J trimming: 7 bases; junction bases outside the gene matches: 10. Here the CDR3 reads CASTQRDRVNTIYF. CDR3 nucleotides: TGTGCCAGCACCCAAAGAGACAGGGTCAACACCATATATTTT.

The V gene is TRBV18, the J gene TRBJ2-7; maybe TRBD2 (7 bases). The CDR3 contains 14 residues. CDR1 and CDR2 from the germline V gene are KGHSH and LQKENI. V gave up 0 bases and J gave up 3 bases, with 9 bases separating them. The CDR3 DNA follows: TGTGCCAGCTCACCACCGGGGGGGCTCTACGAGCAGTACGTC. Residues: CASSPPGGLYEQYV.

This clonotype was recorded a few times. The rearrangement joins TRBV5-1 to TRBJ2-3; the D is unclear. Trimming removed 3 bases at V and 2 bases at J, with 10 bases between. In germline, CDR1 is SGHRS, CDR2 YFSETQ. The CDR3 extends over 14 amino acids. CDR3 in DNA: TGCGCCAGCAGCTCTCCGCAGATCACAGATACGCAGTATTTT. This encodes CASSSPQITDTQYF.

This clonotype was seen more than once but under ten times. The V gene is TRBV4-1, the J gene TRBJ2-3; TRBD2 aligns across 7 bases. Germline CDR1 MGHRA, CDR2 YSYEKL. This CDR3 is 17 amino acids long. The junction had 8 bases not matched to a gene; V was cut back by 2 bases and J by 0 bases. CDR3 in DNA: TGCGCCAGCAGCCAAAGCGGGGCCCCTGATAGCACAGATACGCAGTATTTT. Translated, it gives CASSQSGAPDSTDTQYF.

As for this clonotype: Compared with germline, one end of the junction differs, possibly owing to a read error. The J gene is TRBJ1-5, the V gene TRBV6-2 or TRBV6-3; TRBD1 matches 9 bases. This CDR3 is 17 amino acids long. The V gene's germline CDR1 is MNHEY and CDR2 SVGEGT. CDR3 sequence: CASSYEQGAISSQPQHF. The DNA for the CDR3 is TGTGCCAGCAGTTACGAACAGGGGGCTATAAGCAGTCAGCCCCAGCATTTT.